This TCR beta chain is from a study of blood T cell repertoires in COVID-19. Study overall: COVID-19 samples, acute and convalescent, were from the United States, Italy and Spain.

The length of the CDR3 is 14 residues. Germline V gives CDR1 LNHDA, CDR2 SQIVND (reference sequence). The trim removed 1 base at V and 11 bases at J, leaving 7 bases unmatched. The participants were between about 18 and 90 years old and came from some 25 US areas. Symptom resolution, clearance, or two negative PCRs marked the recovered donors of Cohort 3. Under the authors' procedure: From reference gene primer amplification, estimates of nucleated cell counts were derived. Sequencing used immunoSEQ multiplex PCR; TCRdb keeps in-frame clones, though not all of them. The V and J calls and clone size come from that table; D and trimming were worked out from the DNA. The table includes about 300,000 clones, approximately 85% detected once.

The TCR comes from a man younger than 45 who had recovered from COVID-19. Sequencing was performed on PBMCs or T cells enriched from blood (not recorded which). The rearrangement joins TRBV19 to TRBJ1-4, with 7 positions matching TRBD1. The CDR3 loop reads CASSIGQGQEKLFF. The DNA of the CDR3 is TGTGCCAGTAGTATAGGACAGGGTCAGGAGAAACTGTTTTTT.